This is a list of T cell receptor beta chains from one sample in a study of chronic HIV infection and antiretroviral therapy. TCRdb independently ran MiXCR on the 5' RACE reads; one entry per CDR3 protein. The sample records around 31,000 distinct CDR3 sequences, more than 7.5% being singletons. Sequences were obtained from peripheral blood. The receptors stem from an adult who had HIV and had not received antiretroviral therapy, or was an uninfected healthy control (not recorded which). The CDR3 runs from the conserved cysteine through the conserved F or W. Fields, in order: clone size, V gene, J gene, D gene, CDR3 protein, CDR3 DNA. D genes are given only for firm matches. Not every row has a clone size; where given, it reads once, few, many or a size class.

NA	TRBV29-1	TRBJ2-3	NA	CSAAEGSTDTQYF	TGCAGCGCAGCAGAGGGAAGCACAGATACGCAGTATTTT
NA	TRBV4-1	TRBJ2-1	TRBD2	CASSQELAGGNNEQFF	TGCGCCAGCAGCCAAGAACTAGCGGGAGGGAACAATGAGCAGTTCTTC
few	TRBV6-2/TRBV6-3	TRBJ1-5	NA	CASSLAVGVVLQPQHF	TGTGCCAGCAGTCTCGCGGTGGGGGTGGTGTTACAGCCCCAGCATTTT
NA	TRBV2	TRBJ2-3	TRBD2	CASSEGLAGADTDTQYF	TGTGCCAGCAGTGAAGGTTTAGCGGGGGCTGATACAGATACGCAGTATTTT
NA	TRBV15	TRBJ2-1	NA	CATSRVSQGNSYNEQFF	TGTGCCACCAGCAGGGTCTCACAGGGTAACTCCTACAATGAGCAGTTCTTC
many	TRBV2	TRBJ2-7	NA	CASSELQGEGNEQYF	TGTGCCAGCAGTGAACTTCAGGGGGAGGGAAACGAGCAGTACTTC
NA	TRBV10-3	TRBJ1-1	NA	CAISEGQRISNTEAFF	TGTGCCATCAGTGAGGGACAGCGGATTTCGAACACTGAAGCTTTCTTT
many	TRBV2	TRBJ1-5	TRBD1	CASTGQGDFNQPQHF	TGTGCCAGCACGGGACAGGGGGATTTCAATCAGCCCCAGCATTTT
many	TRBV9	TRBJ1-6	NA	CASSVQVNSPLHF	TGTGCCAGCAGCGTTCAGGTCAATTCACCCCTCCACTTT
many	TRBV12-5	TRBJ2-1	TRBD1	CASGLASGTGDHEQFF	TGTGCTAGTGGTTTGGCCTCCGGGACAGGGGACCATGAGCAGTTCTTC
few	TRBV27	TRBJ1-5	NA	CASSPMGGNQPQHF	TGTGCCAGCAGTCCCATGGGGGGGAATCAGCCCCAGCATTTT
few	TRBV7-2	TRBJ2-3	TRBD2	CASSLGFAGGPDTQYF	TGTGCCAGCAGCTTAGGTTTTGCGGGGGGCCCAGATACGCAGTATTTT
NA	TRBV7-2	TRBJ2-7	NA	CASSLKYEQYF	TGTGCCAGCAGCTTAAAATACGAGCAGTACTTC
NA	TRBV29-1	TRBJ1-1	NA	CSVDRENTEAFF	TGCAGCGTTGACAGGGAGAACACTGAAGCTTTCTTT
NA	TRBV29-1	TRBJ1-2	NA	CSASRQGDYGYTF	TGCAGCGCCAGCCGCCAGGGAGACTATGGCTACACCTTC
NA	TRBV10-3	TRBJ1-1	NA	CAISGSGTEAFF	TGTGCCATCAGTGGCAGCGGCACTGAAGCTTTCTTT
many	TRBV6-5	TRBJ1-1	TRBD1	CASSYSWDREKFTEAFF	TGTGCCAGCAGTTATTCATGGGACAGGGAAAAGTTCACTGAAGCTTTCTTT
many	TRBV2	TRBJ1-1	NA	CASNQRTATEAFF	TGTGCCAGCAACCAGAGGACGGCCACTGAAGCTTTCTTT
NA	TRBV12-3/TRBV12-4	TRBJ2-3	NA	CASSLSRADTQYF	TGTGCCAGCAGTTTATCACGGGCAGATACGCAGTATTTT
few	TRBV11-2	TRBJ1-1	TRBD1	CASSLMAGGAFF	TGTGCCAGCAGCTTAATGGCAGGGGGAGCTTTCTTT
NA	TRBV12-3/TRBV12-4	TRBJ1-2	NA	CASRGDIRHYGYTF	TGTGCCAGCAGGGGAGACATAAGGCACTATGGCTACACCTTC
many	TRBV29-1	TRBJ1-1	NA	CSAVIVPQNTEAFF	TGCAGCGCTGTTATAGTTCCCCAGAACACTGAAGCTTTCTTT
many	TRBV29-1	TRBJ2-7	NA	CSVAIGLEQYF	TGCAGCGTTGCGATCGGGTTGGAGCAGTACTTC
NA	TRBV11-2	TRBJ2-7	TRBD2	CASSPGTSGSAFSYEQYF	TGTGCCAGCAGCCCCGGGACTAGCGGGAGCGCCTTCTCCTACGAGCAGTACTTC
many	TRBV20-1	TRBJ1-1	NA	CSAPIRFMNTEAFF	TGCAGTGCGCCGATTCGGTTCATGAACACTGAAGCTTTCTTT
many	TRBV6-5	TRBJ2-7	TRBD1	CASSYSGQGFEQYF	TGTGCCAGCAGTTACTCGGGACAGGGGTTCGAGCAGTACTTC
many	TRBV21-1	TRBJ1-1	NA	CASSLGQAKAFF	TGTGCCAGCAGCCTTGGACAGGCGAAAGCTTTCTTT
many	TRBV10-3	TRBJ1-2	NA	CAISESGGGYGYTF	TGTGCCATCAGTGAGTCGGGGGGAGGCTATGGCTACACCTTC
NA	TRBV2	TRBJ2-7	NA	CASSARGQPYEQYF	TGTGCCAGCAGTGCCCGGGGACAACCTTACGAGCAGTACTTC
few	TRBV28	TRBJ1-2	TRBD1	CASSSTGQVNYGYTF	TGTGCCAGCAGTTCCACAGGACAGGTTAACTATGGCTACACCTTC
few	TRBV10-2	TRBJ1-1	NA	CASSETRGTEAFF	TGCGCCAGCAGTGAAACTAGGGGCACTGAAGCTTTCTTT
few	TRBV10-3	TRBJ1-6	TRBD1	CAIKGQGDSPLHF	TGTGCCATCAAGGGACAGGGAGATTCACCCCTCCACTTT
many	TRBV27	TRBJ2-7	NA	CASSFREKGPYEQYF	TGTGCCAGCAGTTTCAGGGAGAAGGGACCCTACGAGCAGTACTTC
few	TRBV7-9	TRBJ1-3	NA	CASSPFPGSGNTIYF	TGTGCCAGCAGCCCTTTCCCCGGCTCTGGAAACACCATATATTTT
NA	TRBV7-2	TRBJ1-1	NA	CASSTLWLLPEAFF	TGTGCCAGCAGCACGCTGTGGCTCCTCCCTGAAGCTTTCTTT
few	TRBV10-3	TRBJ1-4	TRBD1	CAISKGQPNEKLFF	TGTGCCATCAGTAAGGGACAGCCTAATGAAAAACTGTTTTTT
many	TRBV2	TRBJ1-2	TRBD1	CASRVDRDWDGYTF	TGTGCCAGCAGGGTGGACAGGGATTGGGACGGCTACACCTTC
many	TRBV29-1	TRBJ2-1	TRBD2	CSVEDWESSGRGTYNEQFF	TGCAGCGTTGAAGATTGGGAGTCTAGCGGGAGGGGGACCTACAATGAGCAGTTCTTC
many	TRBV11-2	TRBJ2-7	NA	CASSLEVLGGLYEQYF	TGTGCCAGCAGCTTAGAGGTATTGGGGGGCCTCTACGAGCAGTACTTC
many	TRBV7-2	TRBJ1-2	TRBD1	CASSVRTGGSYGYTF	TGTGCCAGCAGCGTTCGCACAGGGGGCTCCTATGGCTACACCTTC
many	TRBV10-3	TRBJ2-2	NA	CAISEDTGELFF	TGTGCCATCAGTGAGGACACCGGGGAGCTGTTTTTT